This T cell receptor (beta chain) is from a study of blood T cell repertoires in COVID-19. Study-wide context: Samples came from the United States, Italy and Spain, spanning acute and convalescent COVID-19.

Profiling relied on immunoSEQ multiplex PCR, and the TCRdb table lists in-frame clones only, not all of them. The repertoire has 150,000 or so clones, approximately 80% of them found once; the top ten carry over 12%. Enrolled through a virtual design, the participants were between roughly 18 and 89 years of age and came from under 30 US areas. Participant reports of clinical history set cohort assignment. CDR1 is SNHLY and CDR2 is FYNNEI in the germline V gene. This CDR3 region has 14 residues. The V and J ends lost 6 bases and 9 bases, in that order; junction bases with no gene match: 5. The clonotype originates from a man aged 50 to 59 who had recovered from COVID-19. The rearrangement uses TRBV2 and TRBJ1-6; 10 nucleotides align to TRBD1. Material for sequencing was PBMCs or T cells enriched from blood (not recorded which). CDR3 region: CASSPGTGVSPLHF. In DNA form, the CDR3 reads TGTGCCAGCAGCCCCGGGACAGGGGTTTCACCCCTCCACTTT.